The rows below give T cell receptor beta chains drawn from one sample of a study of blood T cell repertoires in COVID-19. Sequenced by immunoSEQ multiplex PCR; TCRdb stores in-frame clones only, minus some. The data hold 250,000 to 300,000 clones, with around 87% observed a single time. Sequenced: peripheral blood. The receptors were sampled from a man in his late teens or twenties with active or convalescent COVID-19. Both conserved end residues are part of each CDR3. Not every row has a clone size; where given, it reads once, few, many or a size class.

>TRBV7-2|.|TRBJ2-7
CASSLAAGAYEQYF
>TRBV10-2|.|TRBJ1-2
CASSDQAVDGYTF
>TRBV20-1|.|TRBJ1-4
CSARIQGHRFF
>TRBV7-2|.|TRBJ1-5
CASSLGGLISNQPQHF
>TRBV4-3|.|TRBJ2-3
CASSQDYGEDTQYF
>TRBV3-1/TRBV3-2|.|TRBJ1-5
CASSLVAGDQPQHF
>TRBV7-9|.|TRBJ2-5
CASSSPTSLETQYF
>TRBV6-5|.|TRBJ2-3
CASSRDRELTDTQYF
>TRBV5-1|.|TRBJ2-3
CASTGTLGWADTQYF
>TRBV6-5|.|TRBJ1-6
CASSYGQGYSPLHF
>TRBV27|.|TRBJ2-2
CASSLGRWTGELFF
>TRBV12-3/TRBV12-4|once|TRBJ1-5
CASRETGNQPQHF
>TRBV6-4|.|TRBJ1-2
CASSEFPGYGYTF
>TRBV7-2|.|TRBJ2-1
CASSWAQGSYNEQFF
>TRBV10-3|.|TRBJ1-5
CAISESNSQPQHF
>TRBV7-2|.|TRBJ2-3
CASSLGRGRAGDTQYF
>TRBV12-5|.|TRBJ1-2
CASGTNTGDYGYTF
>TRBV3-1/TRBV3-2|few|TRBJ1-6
CASSQGGGGSPLHF
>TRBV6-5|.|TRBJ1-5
CASTPPPGGNQPQHF
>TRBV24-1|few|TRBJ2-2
CATSEGLAENTGELFF
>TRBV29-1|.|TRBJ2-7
CSVVAGGVGGHGPYEQYF
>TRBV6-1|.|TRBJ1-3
CASSVSLFRTGGRGNTIYF
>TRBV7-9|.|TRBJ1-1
CASSLGVLGAGEAFF
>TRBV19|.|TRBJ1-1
CASRNTGAISTEAFF
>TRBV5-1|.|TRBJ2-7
CASSLVGDRVYEQYF
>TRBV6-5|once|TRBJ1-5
CASRAPNQPQHF
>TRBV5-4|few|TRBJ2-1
CASSLPRWGERYNEQFF
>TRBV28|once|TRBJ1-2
CASRAGGVHGYTF
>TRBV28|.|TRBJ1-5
CASSLWTGSNQPQHF
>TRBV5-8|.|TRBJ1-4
CASSPGTGGNEKLFF
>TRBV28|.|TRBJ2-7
CASSLTRNADEQYF
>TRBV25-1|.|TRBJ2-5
CASGPAEETQYF
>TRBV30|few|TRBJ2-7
CAWMGPSKDYEQYF